The T cell receptor (beta chain) under discussion was sequenced for a study of blood T cells in healthy people across ages. Findings and limits, study-wide: Estimated diversity, derived from one million T cells, was regarded as an underestimate. Per million T cells, the diversity of TCR beta decreased roughly linearly as age advanced.

In the case of this clonotype: Its matching antigen is unknown.

Sample-barcoded 5' priming and a J-beta primer mix drove a second PCR of about 7 to 12 cycles. TCRdb re-analysed the 5' RACE reads in MiXCR, keeping a single row per CDR3 protein. This sample carries 910,000 or so distinct CDR3 sequences, roughly half of them seen once, and the ten largest clones take about a fifth. The receptor was isolated from a woman aged 55-75 years in good health. The sequenced sample was blood.

CDR3 sequence: CASSQGWETQYF. CDR3 DNA: TGTGCCAGCAGTCAGGGGTGGGAGACCCAGTACTTC. V usage is TRBV12-3 or TRBV12-4 and J usage is TRBJ2-5; TRBD1 is a possible D gene (6 bases). CDR3 length: 12 residues. Trimming removed 5 bases from V and 5 bases from J, with 9 bases in between.